Shown below are 19 T cell receptor beta chains from a single sample sequenced in a study of CD8 T cells in ankylosing spondylitis. Study-level points and caveats: Ankylosing spondylitis blood appeared to be characterized by a TCR beta motif of under 10 highly homologous variants.

TCRdb recomputed calls from the 5' RACE reads with MiXCR, one row per CDR3 protein. The table has about 800,000 distinct CDR3 sequences, roughly 12% seen once; the top ten hold just over 0.5%. No antigen is known for these receptors. The sample consisted of blood, either unsorted or a sorted T cell fraction (not recorded which). The origin of the receptors is a male donor with ankylosing spondylitis.

The chain employs TRBV20-1 and TRBJ2-3; no definite D call. V lost 6 bases, J lost 1 base, and 11 bases lay in between. The CDR3 is 13 residues long. Per the germline V gene, CDR1 is DFQATT and CDR2 is SNEGSKA (reference sequence). Here the CDR3 DNA reads TGCAGTGCCATCCTCCCCCGCACAGATACGCAGTATTTT. Translated: CSAILPRTDTQYF.

This clonotype was counted ten times or more. The J gene is TRBJ2-1, the V gene TRBV20-1; D uncertain. Germline-derived CDR1 and CDR2 are DFQATT and SNEGSKA (reference sequence). The CDR3 is 15 amino acids. Trimming took 6 bases from V and 5 from J, leaving 20 bases between them. In DNA form, the CDR3 reads TGCAGTGCCTTCAGGTCCCCTTCTTTGAACAATGAGCAGTTCTTC. It codes for CSAFRSPSLNNEQFF.

This clonotype was seen ten or more times. The chain combines TRBV4-3 with TRBJ2-7; D tentatively reads TRBD1 or TRBD2 (5 bases each). In germline, CDR1 is LGHNA, CDR2 YSLEER. The length of the CDR3 is 16 residues. The V gene lost 0 bases and the J gene lost 2 bases, with 14 bases spanning the gap. This CDR3 reads CASSQDYGASTYEQYF. CDR3 bases: TGCGCCAGCAGCCAAGATTATGGGGCTAGCACCTACGAGCAGTACTTC.

This clonotype was detected a few times. The gene calls are TRBV11-2 and TRBJ1-2; 9 nucleotides line up with TRBD1. This CDR3 contains 18 residues. The ends lost 1 base at V and 4 bases at J; junction bases unmatched: 13. Germline assignment: CDR1 SGHAT and CDR2 FQNNGV. The CDR3 protein is CASSLVGTGLDLSYGYTF. The CDR3 DNA sequence: TGTGCCAGCAGCTTAGTCGGGACAGGGCTCGACCTTTCCTATGGCTACACCTTC.

In this sample, this clonotype turned up a few times. This rearrangement joins TRBV5-1 to TRBJ2-1, with D perhaps matching TRBD1 (6 bases). Per germline, CDR1 SGHRS and CDR2 YFSETQ. The CDR3 length is 13 residues. Trimming took 5 bases from V and 6 from J, leaving 12 bases between them. The DNA for the CDR3 is TGCGCCAGCAGGCTTGAGGGGGTCAATGAGCAGTTCTTC. This sequence encodes CASRLEGVNEQFF.

This clonotype was detected only a few times. This chain connects TRBV18 to TRBJ2-7, with D possibly being TRBD2 (5 bases). The CDR3 loop spans 14 amino acids. Trimming shortened V by 5 bases and J by 4 bases, and 15 bases separated the two germline ends. CDR1 and CDR2 (germline): KGHSH, LQKENI. The CDR3 region is CASSYGSGIYEQYF. The CDR3 DNA is TGTGCCAGCTCATATGGATCGGGGATTTACGAGCAGTACTTC.

This clonotype was seen repeatedly, ten times or more. This sequence joins TRBV18 and TRBJ1-1, with a weak D call TRBD1 (6 bases). The CDR3 is made up of 15 amino acids. CDR1 is KGHSH, CDR2 LQKENI, per germline. Trimming took 2 bases from V and 1 from J, leaving 11 bases between them. The CDR3 region is CASSPSGQRNTEAFF. In DNA, the CDR3 is TGTGCCAGCTCACCAAGTGGACAGAGGAACACTGAAGCTTTCTTT.

This clonotype appeared a few times. V is TRBV18 and J is TRBJ2-3; TRBD1 matches 7 bases. The V segment lost 1 base and the J segment 4 bases; nucleotides outside the gene matches: 5. The CDR3 is 15 amino acids. The germline V gene encodes CDR1 KGHSH and CDR2 LQKENI. This CDR3 is CASSPLDRVSDTQYF. DNA for the CDR3: TGTGCCAGCTCACCACTAGACAGGGTATCAGATACGCAGTATTTT.

The gene calls are TRBV7-2 and TRBJ2-4, with 7 bases lining up with TRBD2. This CDR3 has 14 residues. Germline-derived CDR1 and CDR2 are SGHTA and FQGNSA. The V and J ends lost 2 bases and 7 bases, in that order; junction bases with no gene match: 5. The chain's CDR3 is CASSLNGGGNIQYF. The DNA for the CDR3 is TGTGCCAGCAGCTTAAATGGGGGGGGGAACATTCAGTACTTC.

The J gene is TRBJ1-1, the V gene TRBV19, with D possibly matching TRBD1 (5 bases). Between the trimmed V and J ends, which lost 6 bases and 0 bases, there was a span of 11 bases. The CDR3 is 14 amino acids. Germline assignment: CDR1 LNHDA and CDR2 SQIVND (reference sequence). The CDR3 bases are TGTGCCAGTAGGGAGGGACCCCTGAACACTGAAGCTTTCTTT. It translates to CASREGPLNTEAFF.

This clonotype was detected only a few times. The chain uses TRBV6-5 and TRBJ2-1, with D hard to call. The germline CDR1 and CDR2 sequences are MNHEY and SVGAGI. V dropped 1 base and J dropped 12 bases, with 19 bases sitting between them. The length of the CDR3 is 15 residues. This CDR3 reads CASSYWSRPGYTQFF. Here the CDR3 DNA reads TGTGCCAGCAGTTACTGGTCTCGGCCCGGCTATACGCAGTTCTTC.

This clonotype was counted only a few times. This chain joins TRBV28 and TRBJ2-7; TRBD2 might be the D (5 bases). In germline, CDR1 is MDHEN, CDR2 SYDVKM. This CDR3 has 13 residues. V was cut by 8 bases and J by 0 bases, with 11 bases left in between. CDR3 in amino acids: CASGPGSSYEQYF. The CDR3 nucleotides are TGTGCCAGCGGTCCTGGGAGCTCCTACGAGCAGTACTTC.

V usage is TRBV7-2 and J usage is TRBJ2-3, with a tentative D call TRBD2 (6 bases). Germline-derived CDR1 and CDR2 are SGHTA and FQGNSA. The V end was cut by 3 bases, the J end by 8 bases, with 18 bases between. This CDR3 contains 15 residues. As DNA, the CDR3 is TGTGCCAGCAGCTTTGGGCGGGGTTCCATTGGTACGCAGTATTTT. This translates into CASSFGRGSIGTQYF.

This chain uses TRBV7-2 with TRBJ1-6; the D gene is possibly TRBD1 (6 bases). This CDR3 contains 16 residues. Trimming took off 5 bases at V and 3 bases at J, with 14 bases between the two ends. Germline V CDR1 and CDR2: SGHTA, FQGNSA. This chain's CDR3 is CASSPRGGHYNSPLHF. CDR3 in DNA: TGTGCCAGCAGCCCCCGAGGGGGTCACTATAATTCACCCCTCCACTTT.

The chain is built from TRBV6-1 and TRBJ2-3, with 8 bases fitting TRBD2. V lost 7 bases and J lost 2; bases outside the gene matches: 5. The CDR3 is made up of 14 amino acids. Germline values: CDR1 MNHNS, CDR2 SASEGT. For the CDR3, the DNA is TGTGCCAGCACCCCCGGGAGGGCCACAGATACGCAGTATTTT. It codes for CASTPGRATDTQYF.

There are many counts of this clonotype. The chain carries TRBV20-1 and TRBJ2-1; TRBD2 is a possible D gene (6 bases). Trimming removed 5 bases from V and 0 bases from J, with 14 bases in between. Per the germline V gene, CDR1 is DFQATT and CDR2 is SNEGSKA (reference sequence). The CDR3 is made up of 15 amino acids. CDR3 bases: TGCAGTGCTTTCCCCCCTAGCGCCTCCTACAATGAGCAGTTCTTC. Amino acid sequence: CSAFPPSASYNEQFF.

The gene calls are TRBV12-3 or TRBV12-4 and TRBJ1-1; D not resolved. Between the trimmed V and J ends, which lost 7 bases and 1 base, there was a span of 10 bases. The CDR3 runs 13 residues. The CDR3 here is CASTRRENTEAFF. The CDR3 DNA reads TGTGCCAGCACCAGAAGGGAGAACACTGAAGCTTTCTTT.

The chain recombines TRBV5-8 with TRBJ2-3; possibly TRBD2 for D (6 bases). Per the germline V gene, CDR1 is SGHTS and CDR2 is YDEGEE. The CDR3 is 14 residues long. V was shortened by 9 bases and J by 8 bases, with 22 bases between the two germline ends. The CDR3 region has the DNA TGTGCCATCGGCCCCGGGATTAGCGGCTCTACGCAGTATTTT. Its translation: CAIGPGISGSTQYF. The full variable domain, its missing parts supplied by reference TRBV5-8 and TRBJ2-3, is EAGVTQSPTHLIKTRGQQATLRCSPISGHTSVYWYQQALGLGLQFLLWYDEGEERNRGNFPPRFSGRQFPNYSSELNVNALELEDSALYLCAIGPGISGSTQYFGPGTRLTVL.

The table lists this clonotype with a few counts. The chain joins TRBV27 to TRBJ2-7, with a tentative D call TRBD1 (5 bases). This CDR3 is built from 17 residues. V lost 0 bases and J lost 0, with 15 bases in between. Germline assignment: CDR1 MNHEY and CDR2 SMNVEV (reference sequence). Here the CDR3 reads CASSLSGRRVFSYEQYF. In DNA form, the CDR3 reads TGTGCCAGCAGTTTATCAGGACGCAGGGTCTTCTCCTACGAGCAGTACTTC.